A single sample is the source of the 17 T cell receptor beta chains below, sequenced in a study of shared clonotypes between healthy human individuals. Naive CD8 cells, CD45RO-negative and positively selected for CCR7, excluded terminally differentiated effector memory CD45RA+ cells. The assay was immunoSEQ multiplex PCR, and TCRdb's table has in-frame clones only and misses some. The sample records around 1.9 million clones, about 92% being singletons. The material sequenced was naive CD8+ T cells from PBMCs. Receptors originate from a man between 18 and 35 years old in good health. Some clones in this sample may be carry-over from other donors' samples.

The chain couples TRBV28 to TRBJ2-4; perhaps TRBD1 as D (6 bases). Looked up from germline, CDR1 is MDHEN and CDR2 is SYDVKM. V was pared by 6 bases and J by 0 bases, with 12 bases between. This CDR3 is 15 amino acids long. The chain's CDR3 is CASSEPGVAKNIQYF. The CDR3 DNA reads TGTGCCAGCAGCGAACCAGGGGTAGCCAAAAACATTCAGTACTTC.

The V and J genes are TRBV6-1 and TRBJ2-5; D possibly corresponds to TRBD1 (5 bases). V shed 6 bases and J shed 0 bases, with 14 bases lying between them. Germline assignment: CDR1 MNHNS and CDR2 SASEGT. This CDR3 is built from 15 residues. This CDR3 reads CASSRAPLYQETQYF. The CDR3 DNA is TGTGCCAGCAGCAGGGCGCCCTTGTACCAAGAGACCCAGTACTTC.

V gene TRBV19 combines with J gene TRBJ1-5, with D maybe TRBD1 (6 bases). Trimming pared 0 bases from V and 5 bases from J, leaving 17 bases between. The CDR3 totals 17 residues. Per germline, CDR1 LNHDA and CDR2 SQIVND (reference sequence). The CDR3 coding sequence is TGTGCCAGTAGTATAGATAAGGTGGGGGGGGCTCATCAGCCCCAGCATTTT. Translating gives CASSIDKVGGAHQPQHF.

V gene TRBV9 combines with J gene TRBJ2-5, with a weak D call TRBD2 (6 bases). V was shortened by 3 bases and J by 11 bases, with 14 bases between the two germline ends. The CDR3 consists of 12 residues. Germline lookup yields CDR1 SGDLS and CDR2 YYNGEE. The chain's CDR3 is CASSAKDYPQYF. CDR3 sequence (DNA): TGTGCCAGCAGCGCAAAGGACTACCCTCAGTACTTC.

This chain uses TRBV27 with TRBJ1-2; no firm D call. The V gene lost 6 bases and the J gene lost 6 bases, with 14 bases spanning the gap. This CDR3 spans 13 amino acids. Germline V gene sequence: CDR1 MNHEY, CDR2 SMNVEV (reference sequence). CDR3 sequence (DNA): TGTGCCAGCAGCGCCGTTTCGTATGATGGCTACACCTTC. Amino acids: CASSAVSYDGYTF.

The chain links TRBV9 to TRBJ2-1; D gene ambiguous. CDR1 and CDR2 from the germline V gene are SGDLS and YYNGEE. The CDR3 is 17 residues long. The V and J ends lost 3 bases and 1 base respectively, with 17 bases between them. CDR3 sequence reads: CASSADVMASSYNEQFF. The CDR3 coding sequence is TGTGCCAGCAGCGCCGATGTAATGGCTAGTTCCTACAATGAGCAGTTCTTC.

The chain couples TRBV10-1 to TRBJ1-5; unclear D gene. CDR3 length: 15 amino acids. Germline V gene sequence: CDR1 WNHNN, CDR2 SYGVQD (reference sequence). V was shortened by 3 bases and J by 5 bases, with 14 bases between the two germline ends. The CDR3 loop reads CASSDPGVPDQPQHF. The CDR3 region has the DNA TGCGCCAGCAGTGATCCGGGAGTACCCGATCAGCCCCAGCATTTT.

For this clone: This same CDR3 is encoded by further DNA sequences in the sample. The rearrangement joins TRBV7-9 to TRBJ2-6, with D unresolved. The ends were cut back, 5 bases at V and 2 bases at J, with 4 bases in the middle. The CDR3 spans 13 residues. Germline V gene data show CDR1 as SEHNR and CDR2 as FQNEAQ (reference sequence). The CDR3 coding sequence is TGTGCCAGCAGCCCAACTGGGGCCAACGTCCTGACTTTC. Protein: CASSPTGANVLTF.

In the case of this clone: Other DNA sequences in this specimen translate into the identical CDR3. The chain couples TRBV19 to TRBJ1-1; D is unresolved. The CDR3 loop spans 14 amino acids. The germline gives CDR1 LNHDA, CDR2 SQIVND (reference sequence). V lost 3 bases and J lost 0, with 8 bases in between. The CDR3 sequence: CASSIGLMNTEAFF. The CDR3 DNA reads TGTGCCAGTAGTATCGGACTGATGAACACTGAAGCTTTCTTT.

The chain couples TRBV10-3 to TRBJ1-1, with D hard to call. The V end was cut by 0 bases, the J end by 1 base, with 12 bases between. This CDR3 has 16 amino acids. Germline CDR1 is ENHRY and CDR2 is SYGVKD. As DNA, the CDR3 is TGTGCCATCAGTGAGTCGTCGGCAGGATCGAACACTGAAGCTTTCTTT. Its protein is CAISESSAGSNTEAFF.

V and J are TRBV27 and TRBJ2-1, with D maybe TRBD2 (5 bases). V dropped 4 bases and J dropped 7 bases, with 11 bases sitting between them. This CDR3 region has 13 residues. Germline CDR1 is MNHEY and CDR2 is SMNVEV (reference sequence). The CDR3 nucleotides read TGTGCCAGCAGTTGGTCTGGCGGGAATGAGCAGTTCTTC. This codes for CASSWSGGNEQFF.

The V call is TRBV29-1, the J call TRBJ2-1, with 11 bases that match TRBD2. Trimming took 6 bases from V and 6 from J; bases not matched to a gene: 10. The CDR3 is made up of 15 amino acids. CDR1 is SQVTM, CDR2 ANQGSEA, per germline. The CDR3 DNA reads as TGCAGCGTCGCCCTCCCTAGCGGGAGGAGCAATGAGCAGTTCTTC. Its translation: CSVALPSGRSNEQFF.

This chain joins TRBV27 and TRBJ2-2, with 12 nucleotides matching TRBD1. CDR1 is MNHEY and CDR2 is SMNVEV in the germline V gene (reference sequence). The junction had 12 bases not matched to a gene; V was cut back by 4 bases and J by 6 bases. The CDR3 consists of 18 residues. Here the CDR3 reads CASSSYSRDRGRAGELFF. In nucleotides, the CDR3 is TGTGCCAGCAGTTCGTATTCCCGGGACAGGGGGCGGGCCGGGGAGCTGTTTTTT.

CDR3 sequence (DNA): TGTGCCAGCTCGCCGCCTCCATCCCCAGATACGCAGTATTTT. Protein sequence: CASSPPPSPDTQYF. The V call is TRBV18, the J call TRBJ2-3; D gene uncertain. This CDR3 comprises 14 residues. V lost 6 bases to trimming and J lost 4 bases, with 14 bases between them. Germline CDR1 KGHSH, CDR2 LQKENI.

This clone was counted a single time. This chain uses TRBV2 with TRBJ2-3; 11 nucleotides match TRBD2. The CDR3 runs to 15 residues. The germline V gene encodes CDR1 SNHLY and CDR2 FYNNEI. The ends lost 6 bases at V and 4 bases at J; junction bases unmatched: 6. The CDR3 loop is CASRETSGMADTQYF. The CDR3 DNA sequence: TGTGCCAGCAGGGAGACTAGCGGGATGGCAGATACGCAGTATTTT.

This chain connects TRBV11-2 to TRBJ2-7, with D perhaps being TRBD1 or TRBD2 (5 bases each). V was shortened by 1 base and J by 5 bases, with 18 bases between the two germline ends. Germline V gives CDR1 SGHAT, CDR2 FQNNGV. The CDR3 spans 16 residues. The CDR3 loop is CASSLVVRGVLDEQYF. The DNA of the CDR3 is TGTGCCAGCAGCTTAGTGGTACGGGGCGTGCTGGACGAGCAGTACTTC. Filled out from reference TRBV11-2 and TRBJ2-7, the complete variable domain reads EAGVAQSPRYKIIEKRQSVAFWCNPISGHATLYWYQQILGQGPKLLIQFQNNGVVDDSQLPKDRFSAERLKGVDSTLKIQPAKLEDSAVYLCASSLVVRGVLDEQYFGPGTRLTVT.

The chain is built from TRBV28 and TRBJ1-1; perhaps TRBD1 as D (5 bases). V lost 6 bases to trimming and J lost 0 bases, with 17 bases between them. Germline V lookup: CDR1 MDHEN, CDR2 SYDVKM. The CDR3 is 16 residues long. The CDR3 DNA is TGTGCCAGCAGCTCGAACCCCCAGGGTATGAACACTGAAGCTTTCTTT. It encodes CASSSNPQGMNTEAFF.